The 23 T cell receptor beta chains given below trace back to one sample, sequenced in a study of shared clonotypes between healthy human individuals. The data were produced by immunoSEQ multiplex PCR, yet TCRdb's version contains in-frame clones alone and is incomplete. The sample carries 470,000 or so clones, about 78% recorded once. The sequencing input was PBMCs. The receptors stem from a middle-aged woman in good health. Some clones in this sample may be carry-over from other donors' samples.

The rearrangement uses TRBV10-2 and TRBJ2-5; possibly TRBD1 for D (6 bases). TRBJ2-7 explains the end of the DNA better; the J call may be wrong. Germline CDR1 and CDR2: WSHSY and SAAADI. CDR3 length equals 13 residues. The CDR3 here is CASSEGGPYEQYF. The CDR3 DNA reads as TGCGCCAGCAGTGAGGGGGGCCCCTACGAGCAGTACTTC.

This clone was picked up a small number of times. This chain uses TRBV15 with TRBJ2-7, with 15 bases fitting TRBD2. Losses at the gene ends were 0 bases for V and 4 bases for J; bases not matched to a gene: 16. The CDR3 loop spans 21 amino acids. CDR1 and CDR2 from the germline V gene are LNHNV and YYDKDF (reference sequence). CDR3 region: CATSRDADWTSGRATIYEQYF. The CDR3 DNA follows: TGTGCCACCAGCAGAGATGCGGACTGGACTAGCGGGAGGGCCACTATTTACGAGCAGTACTTC.

The chain's CDR3 is CSVEGWDYLKNNEQFF. DNA of the CDR3: TGCAGCGTTGAAGGCTGGGACTACCTAAAAAACAATGAGCAGTTCTTC. The chain recombines TRBV29-1 with TRBJ2-1; 7 bases line up with TRBD2. Germline-derived CDR1 and CDR2 are SQVTM and ANQGSEA. J was trimmed by 5 bases and V by 1 base; bases with no gene match: 11. The CDR3 contains 16 residues.

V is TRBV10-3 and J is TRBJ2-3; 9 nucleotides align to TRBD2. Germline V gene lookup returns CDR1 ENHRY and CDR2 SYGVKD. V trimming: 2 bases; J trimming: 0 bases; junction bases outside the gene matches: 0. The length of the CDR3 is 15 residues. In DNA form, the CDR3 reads TGTGCCATCAGTGAGGGACTAGCGAGCACAGATACGCAGTATTTT. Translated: CAISEGLASTDTQYF.

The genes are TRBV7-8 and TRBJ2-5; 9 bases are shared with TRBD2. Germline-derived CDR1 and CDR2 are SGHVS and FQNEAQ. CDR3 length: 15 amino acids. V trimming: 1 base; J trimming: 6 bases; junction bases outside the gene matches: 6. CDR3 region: CASSLEIAGVQTQYF. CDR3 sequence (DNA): TGTGCCAGCAGCTTAGAGATAGCGGGAGTGCAGACCCAGTACTTC.

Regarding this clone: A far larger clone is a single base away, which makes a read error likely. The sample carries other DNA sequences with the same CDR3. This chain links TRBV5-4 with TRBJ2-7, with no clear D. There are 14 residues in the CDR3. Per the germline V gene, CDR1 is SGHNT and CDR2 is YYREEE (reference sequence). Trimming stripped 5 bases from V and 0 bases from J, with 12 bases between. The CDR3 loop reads CASSWRPSSYEQYF. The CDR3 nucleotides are TGTGCCAGCAGTTGGAGACCAAGCTCCTACGAGCAGTACTTC.

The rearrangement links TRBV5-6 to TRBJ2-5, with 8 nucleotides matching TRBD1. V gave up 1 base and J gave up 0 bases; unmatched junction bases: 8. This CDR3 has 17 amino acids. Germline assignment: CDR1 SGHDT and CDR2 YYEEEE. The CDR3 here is CASSLTGGYSYQETQYF. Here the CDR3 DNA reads TGTGCCAGCAGCTTGACAGGGGGATACTCGTACCAAGAGACCCAGTACTTC.

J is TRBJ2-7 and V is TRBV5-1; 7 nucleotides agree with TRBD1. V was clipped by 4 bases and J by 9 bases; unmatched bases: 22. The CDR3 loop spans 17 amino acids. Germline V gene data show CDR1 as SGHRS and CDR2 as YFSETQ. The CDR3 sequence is CASSQSFLRQGWNRQYF. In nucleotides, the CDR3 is TGCGCCAGCAGCCAAAGTTTTTTAAGACAGGGTTGGAATCGGCAGTACTTC.

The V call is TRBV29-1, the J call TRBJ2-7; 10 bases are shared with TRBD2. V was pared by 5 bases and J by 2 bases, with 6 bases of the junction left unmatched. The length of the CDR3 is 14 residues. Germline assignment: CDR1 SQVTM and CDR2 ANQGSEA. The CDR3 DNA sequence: TGCAGCGTTCGGACTAGCGGAGCAGCCTACGAGCAGTACTTC. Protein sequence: CSVRTSGAAYEQYF.

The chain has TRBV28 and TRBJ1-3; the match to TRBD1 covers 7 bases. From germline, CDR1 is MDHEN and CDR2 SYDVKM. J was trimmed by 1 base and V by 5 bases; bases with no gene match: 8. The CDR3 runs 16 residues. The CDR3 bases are TGTGCCAGCAGTGCCGGGACAGCGTTTTCTGGAAACACCATATATTTT. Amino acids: CASSAGTAFSGNTIYF.

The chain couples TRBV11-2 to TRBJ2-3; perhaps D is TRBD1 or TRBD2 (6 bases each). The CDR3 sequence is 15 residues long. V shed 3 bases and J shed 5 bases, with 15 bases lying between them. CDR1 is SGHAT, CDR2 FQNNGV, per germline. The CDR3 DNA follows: TGTGCCAGCAGCTTTCAGGGGCGGGACCTAGATACGCAGTATTTT. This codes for CASSFQGRDLDTQYF.

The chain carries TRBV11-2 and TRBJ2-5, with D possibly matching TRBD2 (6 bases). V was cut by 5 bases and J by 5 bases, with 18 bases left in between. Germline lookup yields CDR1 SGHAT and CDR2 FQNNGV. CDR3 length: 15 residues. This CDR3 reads CASSVGTGNRETQYF. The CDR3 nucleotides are TGTGCCAGCAGCGTTGGGACTGGCAATAGGGAGACCCAGTACTTC.

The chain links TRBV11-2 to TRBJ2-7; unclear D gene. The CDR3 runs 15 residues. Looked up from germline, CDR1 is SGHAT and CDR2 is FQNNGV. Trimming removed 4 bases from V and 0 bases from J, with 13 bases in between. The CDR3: CASSSGPGDSYEQYF. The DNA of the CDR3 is TGTGCCAGCAGCTCTGGACCAGGCGACTCCTACGAGCAGTACTTC.

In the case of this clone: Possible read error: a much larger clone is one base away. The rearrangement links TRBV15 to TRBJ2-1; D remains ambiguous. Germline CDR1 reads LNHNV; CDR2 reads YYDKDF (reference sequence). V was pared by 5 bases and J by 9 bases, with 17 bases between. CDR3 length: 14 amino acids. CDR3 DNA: TGTGCCACCAGCGGAGCCCCCGACGCTTCTGAGCAGTTCTTC. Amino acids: CATSGAPDASEQFF. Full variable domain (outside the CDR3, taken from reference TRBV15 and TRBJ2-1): DAMVIQNPRYQVTQFGKPVTLSCSQTLNHNVMYWYQQKSSQAPKLLFHYYDKDFNNEADTPDNFQSRRPNTSFCFLDIRSPGLGDTAMYLCATSGAPDASEQFFGPGTRLTVL.

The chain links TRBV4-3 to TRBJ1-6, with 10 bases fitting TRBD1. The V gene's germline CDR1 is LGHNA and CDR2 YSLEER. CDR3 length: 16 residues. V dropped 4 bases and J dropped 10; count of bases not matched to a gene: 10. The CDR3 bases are TGCGCCAGCAGCCGCCGAGGGACAGGGGATCGGTCACCCCTCCACTTT. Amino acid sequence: CASSRRGTGDRSPLHF.

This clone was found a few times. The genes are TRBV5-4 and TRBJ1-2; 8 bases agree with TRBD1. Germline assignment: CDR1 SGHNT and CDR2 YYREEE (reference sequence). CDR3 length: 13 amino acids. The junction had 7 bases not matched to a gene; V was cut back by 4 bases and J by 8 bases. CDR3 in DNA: TGTGCCAGCAGCCGGACAGGGATGTGGGGCTACACCTTC. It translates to CASSRTGMWGYTF.

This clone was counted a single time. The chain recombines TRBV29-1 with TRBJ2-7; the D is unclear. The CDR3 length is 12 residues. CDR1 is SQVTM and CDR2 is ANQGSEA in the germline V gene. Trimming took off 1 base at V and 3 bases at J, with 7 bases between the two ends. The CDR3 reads CSVEAHGYEQYF. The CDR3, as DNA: TGCAGCGTTGAAGCCCACGGCTACGAGCAGTACTTC.

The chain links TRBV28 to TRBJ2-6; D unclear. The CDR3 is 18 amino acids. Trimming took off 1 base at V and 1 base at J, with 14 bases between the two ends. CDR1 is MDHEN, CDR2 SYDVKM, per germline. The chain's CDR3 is CASSLSGLRRSGANVLTF. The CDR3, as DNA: TGTGCCAGCAGTTTATCGGGCCTCAGGAGATCTGGGGCCAACGTCCTGACTTTC.

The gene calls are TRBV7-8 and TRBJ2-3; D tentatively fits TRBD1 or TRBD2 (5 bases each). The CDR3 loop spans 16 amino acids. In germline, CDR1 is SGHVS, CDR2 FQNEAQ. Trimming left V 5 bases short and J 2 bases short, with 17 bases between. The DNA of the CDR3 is TGTGCCAGCAGCCCCAACCCGGGACCCACCACAGATACGCAGTATTTT. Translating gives CASSPNPGPTTDTQYF.

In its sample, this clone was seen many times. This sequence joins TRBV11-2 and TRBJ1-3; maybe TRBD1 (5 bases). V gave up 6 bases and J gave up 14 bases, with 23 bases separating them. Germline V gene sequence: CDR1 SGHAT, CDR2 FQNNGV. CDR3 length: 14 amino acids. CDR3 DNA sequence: TGTGCCAGCAGTAAAGAAGTATCCGGGACGCCGCTATATTTT. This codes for CASSKEVSGTPLYF. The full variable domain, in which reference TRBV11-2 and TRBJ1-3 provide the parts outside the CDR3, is EAGVAQSPRYKIIEKRQSVAFWCNPISGHATLYWYQQILGQGPKLLIQFQNNGVVDDSQLPKDRFSAERLKGVDSTLKIQPAKLEDSAVYLCASSKEVSGTPLYFGEGSWLTVV.

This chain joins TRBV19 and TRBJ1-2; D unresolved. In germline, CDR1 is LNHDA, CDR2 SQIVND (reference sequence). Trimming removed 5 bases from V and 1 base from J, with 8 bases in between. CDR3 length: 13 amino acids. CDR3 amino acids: CASSFGINYGYTF. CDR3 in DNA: TGTGCCAGTAGTTTTGGGATTAACTATGGCTACACCTTC.

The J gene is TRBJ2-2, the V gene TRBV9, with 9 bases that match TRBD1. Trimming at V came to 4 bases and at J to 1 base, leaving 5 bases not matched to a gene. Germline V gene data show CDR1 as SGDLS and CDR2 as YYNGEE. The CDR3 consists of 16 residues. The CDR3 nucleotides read TGTGCCAGCAGCCCCCGGACAGGGGTGAACACCGGGGAGCTGTTTTTT. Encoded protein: CASSPRTGVNTGELFF.

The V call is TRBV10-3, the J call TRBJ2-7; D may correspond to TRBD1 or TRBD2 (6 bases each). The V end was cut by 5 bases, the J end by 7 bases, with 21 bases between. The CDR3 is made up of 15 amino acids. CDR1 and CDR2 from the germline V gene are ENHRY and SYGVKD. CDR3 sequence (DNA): TGTGCCATCAGTCCTAATACCCTACAGGGAGGAGAGCAGTACTTC. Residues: CAISPNTLQGGEQYF.